This T cell receptor (beta chain) was obtained from a study of CD8 T cells in Susac syndrome. With random hexamers, reverse transcription was performed on roughly 0.5 to 1 ug of RNA. An immunoSEQ multiplex PCR generated amplified TCR beta CDR3 products spanning 54 Vbeta and 13 Jbeta. Each CDR3 protein is one row after TCRdb ran MiXCR on the immunoSEQ multiplex PCR reads. The sample comprises some 100,000 distinct CDR3 sequences, around 95% of which are singletons, and under 0.1% rests with the top ten. This CDR3 comprises 15 residues. After removal of 5 bases from V and 0 bases from J, the junction contained 4 bases not matched to a gene. The T cells that were sequenced for TCR beta were CD8+ and CD4+ cells from blood. The TEMRA cells underwent FACS enrichment, while the CD8+ and CD4+ T cells underwent negative isolation.

Sequenced input: CD4+ T cells from PBMCs. This TCR derives from a human donor in good health. The V gene is TRBV12-3 or TRBV12-4, the J gene TRBJ1-5, with TRBD1 matching 7 bases. The CDR3 spells CASSATGDSNQPQHF. The DNA for the CDR3 is TGTGCCAGCAGTGCCACAGGGGATAGCAATCAGCCCCAGCATTTT.